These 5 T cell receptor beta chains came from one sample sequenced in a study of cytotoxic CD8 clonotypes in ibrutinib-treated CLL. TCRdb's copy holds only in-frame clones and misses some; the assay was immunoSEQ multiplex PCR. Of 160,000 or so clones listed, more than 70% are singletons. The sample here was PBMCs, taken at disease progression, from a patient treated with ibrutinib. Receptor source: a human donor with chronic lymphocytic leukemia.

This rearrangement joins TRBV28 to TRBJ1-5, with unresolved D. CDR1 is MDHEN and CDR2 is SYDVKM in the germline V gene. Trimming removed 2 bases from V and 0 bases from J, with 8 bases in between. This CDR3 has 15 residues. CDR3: CASSLGQPSNQPQHF. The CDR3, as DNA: TGTGCCAGCAGTTTAGGGCAGCCTAGCAATCAGCCCCAGCATTTT.

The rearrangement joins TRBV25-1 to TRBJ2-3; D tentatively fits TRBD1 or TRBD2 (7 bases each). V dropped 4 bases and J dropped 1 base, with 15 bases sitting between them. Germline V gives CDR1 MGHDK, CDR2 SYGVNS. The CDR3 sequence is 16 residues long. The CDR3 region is CASSARGGRGTDTQYF. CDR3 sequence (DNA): TGTGCCAGCAGTGCCAGGGGGGGGAGGGGCACAGATACGCAGTATTTT.

The CDR3 loop is CASSLIPSSETIYNEQFF. The CDR3 nucleotides are TGTGCCAGCAGCTTAATCCCCTCTAGCGAAACCATTTACAATGAGCAGTTCTTC. The chain uses TRBV7-3 and TRBJ2-1; D might be TRBD2 (6 bases). V lost 1 base to trimming and J lost 4 bases, with 20 bases between them. The V gene's germline CDR1 is SGHTA and CDR2 FQGTGA. The CDR3 sequence is 18 residues long.

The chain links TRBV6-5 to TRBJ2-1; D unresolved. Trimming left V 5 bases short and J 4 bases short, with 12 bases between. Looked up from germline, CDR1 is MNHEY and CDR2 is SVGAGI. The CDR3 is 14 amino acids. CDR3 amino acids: CASSAAEPYNEQFF. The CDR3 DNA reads TGTGCCAGCAGTGCGGCAGAACCTTACAATGAGCAGTTCTTC.

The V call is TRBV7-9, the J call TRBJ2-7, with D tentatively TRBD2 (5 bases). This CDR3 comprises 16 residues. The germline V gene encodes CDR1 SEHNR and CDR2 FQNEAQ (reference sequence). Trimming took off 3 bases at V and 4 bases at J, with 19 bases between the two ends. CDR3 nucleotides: TGTGCCAGCAGCTTCTCCGGGGATCCTAGCTCATACGAGCAGTACTTC. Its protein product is CASSFSGDPSSYEQYF.